The source of this T cell receptor (beta chain) is a study of cytomegalovirus exposure and HLA in healthy donors. Broader study findings: Of the V segments, some could not be distinguished, including TRBV6-2 and TRBV6-3, and were excluded.

This CDR3 has 13 amino acids. CDR1 and CDR2 from the germline V gene are SNHLY and FYNNEI. V lost 5 bases, J lost 4 bases, and 9 bases lay in between. Remarks on this clone: Its specificity is not known.

In the PCR, 60 Vbeta and 13 Jbeta primers were used. Libraries were prepared by immunoSEQ multiplex PCR; TCRdb keeps only in-frame clonotypes and omits some of them. The repertoire holds roughly 120,000 clones, over 65% seen once, with about 5% in the top ten. Sequenced input: PBMCs. The TCR was taken from a woman in her thirties in good health and CMV-seropositive. The chain recombines TRBV2 with TRBJ1-5; maybe TRBD1 (5 bases). The CDR3 here is CASSTTVNQPQHF. CDR3 bases: TGTGCCAGCAGTACGACAGTGAATCAGCCCCAGCATTTT.